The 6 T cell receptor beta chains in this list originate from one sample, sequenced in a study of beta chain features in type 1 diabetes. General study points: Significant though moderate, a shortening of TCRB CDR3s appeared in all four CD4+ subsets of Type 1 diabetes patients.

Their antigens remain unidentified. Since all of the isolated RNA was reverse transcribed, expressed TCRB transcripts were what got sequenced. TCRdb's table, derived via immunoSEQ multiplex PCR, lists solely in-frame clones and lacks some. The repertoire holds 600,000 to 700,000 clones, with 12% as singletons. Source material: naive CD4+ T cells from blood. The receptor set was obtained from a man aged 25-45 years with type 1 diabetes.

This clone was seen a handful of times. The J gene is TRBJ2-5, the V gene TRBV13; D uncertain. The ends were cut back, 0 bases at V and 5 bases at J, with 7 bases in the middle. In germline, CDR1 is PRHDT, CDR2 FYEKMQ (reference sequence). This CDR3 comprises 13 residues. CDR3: CASSLGKRETQYF. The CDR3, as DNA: TGTGCCAGCAGCTTAGGGAAGAGGGAGACCCAGTACTTC.

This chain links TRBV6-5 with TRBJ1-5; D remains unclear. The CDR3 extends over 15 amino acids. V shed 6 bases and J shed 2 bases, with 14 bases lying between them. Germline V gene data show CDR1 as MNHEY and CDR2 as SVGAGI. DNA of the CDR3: TGTGCCAGCAGCCCGCGGGAGAGGGGCAATCAGCCCCAGCATTTT. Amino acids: CASSPRERGNQPQHF.

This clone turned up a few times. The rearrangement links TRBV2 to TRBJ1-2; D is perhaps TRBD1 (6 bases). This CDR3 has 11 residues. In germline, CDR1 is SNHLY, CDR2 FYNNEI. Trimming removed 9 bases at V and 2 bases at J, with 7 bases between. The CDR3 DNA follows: TGTGCCAGACAGGGAAACTATGGCTACACCTTC. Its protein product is CARQGNYGYTF.

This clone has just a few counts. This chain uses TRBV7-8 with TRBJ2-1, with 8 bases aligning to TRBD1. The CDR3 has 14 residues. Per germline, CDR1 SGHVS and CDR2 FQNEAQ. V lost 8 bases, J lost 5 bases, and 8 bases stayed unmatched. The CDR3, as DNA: TGTGCCAGCGAACGGGACAGGCTCCACAATGAGCAGTTCTTC. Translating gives CASERDRLHNEQFF.

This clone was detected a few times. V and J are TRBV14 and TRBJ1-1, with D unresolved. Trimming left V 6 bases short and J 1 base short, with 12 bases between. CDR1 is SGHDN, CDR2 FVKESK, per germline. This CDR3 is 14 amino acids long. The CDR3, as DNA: TGTGCCAGCAGTATCTTCGGGAGGAACACTGAAGCTTTCTTT. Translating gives CASSIFGRNTEAFF.

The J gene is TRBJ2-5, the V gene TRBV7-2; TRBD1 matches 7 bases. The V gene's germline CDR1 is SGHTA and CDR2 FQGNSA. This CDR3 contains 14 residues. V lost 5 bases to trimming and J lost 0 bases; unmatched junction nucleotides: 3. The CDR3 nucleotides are TGTGCCAGCAGCCAACAGGGGTACCAAGAGACCCAGTACTTC. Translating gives CASSQQGYQETQYF. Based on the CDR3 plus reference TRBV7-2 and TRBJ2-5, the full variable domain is GAGVSQSPSNKVTEKGKDVELRCDPISGHTALYWYRQSLGQGLEFLIYFQGNSAPDKSGLPSDRFSAERTGGSVSTLTIQRTQQEDSAVYLCASSQQGYQETQYFGPGTRLLVL.